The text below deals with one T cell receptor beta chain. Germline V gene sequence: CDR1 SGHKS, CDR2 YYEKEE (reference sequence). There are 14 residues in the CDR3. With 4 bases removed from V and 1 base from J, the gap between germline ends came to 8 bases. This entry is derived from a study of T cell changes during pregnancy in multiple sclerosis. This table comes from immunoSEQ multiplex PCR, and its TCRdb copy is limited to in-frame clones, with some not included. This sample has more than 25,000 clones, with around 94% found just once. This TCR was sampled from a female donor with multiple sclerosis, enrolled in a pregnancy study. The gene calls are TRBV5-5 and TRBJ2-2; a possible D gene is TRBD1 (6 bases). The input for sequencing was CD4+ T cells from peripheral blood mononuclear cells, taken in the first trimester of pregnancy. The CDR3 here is CASSRGQNTGELFF. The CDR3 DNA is TGTGCCAGCAGCAGGGGACAGAACACCGGGGAGCTGTTTTTT. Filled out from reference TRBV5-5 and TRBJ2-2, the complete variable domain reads DAGVTQSPTHLIKTRGQQVTLRCSPISGHKSVSWYQQVLGQGPQFIFQYYEKEERGRGNFPDRFSARQFPNYSSELNVNALLLGDSALYLCASSRGQNTGELFFGEGSRLTVL.